A single sample gave rise to the 4 T cell receptor beta chains below, sequenced in a study of Graves' ophthalmopathy and Graves' hyperthyroidism. Amplification targeted the TCR beta CDR3 regions, with RNA transcripts as the source material. HTBI primers primed a first-round RT-PCR, and a second-round multiplex PCR followed. TCRdb re-called the multiplex PCR reads through MiXCR, storing one row per CDR3 protein. The sample lists about 740,000 distinct CDR3 sequences, approximately 40% seen once, with about 40% in the top ten. Sample: peripheral blood. The source is an adult man with Graves' ophthalmopathy.

This clonotype was detected only a few times. CDR3 in amino acids: CASSLEGAIDGYTF. In DNA, the CDR3 is TGTGCCAGCAGCTTGGAGGGGGCAATAGATGGCTACACCTTC. V usage is TRBV7-2 and J usage is TRBJ1-2; 7 bases map to TRBD1. Unmatched junction bases numbered 7, after V lost 3 bases and J lost 6 bases. Germline V gives CDR1 SGHTA, CDR2 FQGNSA. This CDR3 contains 14 residues.

This clonotype was detected many times. The CDR3 sequence is CASSIGTPAYEQYF. For the CDR3, the DNA is TGTGCCAGCAGCATCGGGACGCCGGCCTACGAGCAGTACTTC. The V call is TRBV7-9, the J call TRBJ2-7, with D perhaps assigned TRBD1 or TRBD2 (5 bases each). The CDR3 loop spans 14 amino acids. Germline-derived CDR1 and CDR2 are SEHNR and FQNEAQ (reference sequence). V lost 5 bases and J lost 2, with 13 bases in between.

The chain carries TRBV7-3 and TRBJ2-5; weak D call: TRBD1 (5 bases). CDR3 size: 17 residues. Germline lookup yields CDR1 SGHTA and CDR2 FQGTGA. With 5 bases removed from V and 3 bases from J, the gap between germline ends came to 22 bases. The CDR3 bases are TGTGCCAGCAGCCAATTCGCCTGGGGCCCTAGGGAAGAGACCCAGTACTTC. Amino acids: CASSQFAWGPREETQYF.

V gene TRBV6-1 combines with J gene TRBJ1-2, with TRBD1 matching over 7 bases. The J segment lost 8 bases and the V segment lost 5 bases, leaving 8 bases of the junction unmatched. The CDR3 is made up of 13 amino acids. Germline assignment: CDR1 MNHNS and CDR2 SASEGT. This chain's CDR3 is CASSLPTGNGYTF. The DNA for the CDR3 is TGTGCCAGCAGTTTACCGACAGGGAACGGCTACACCTTC.